The T cell receptor (beta chain) under discussion was sequenced for a study of monozygotic twins with inflammatory bowel disease. Reanalyzing the 5' RACE reads, TCRdb keeps one entry per CDR3 protein, without DNA. The table lists 400,000 or so distinct CDR3 sequences. Germline values: CDR1 SGHNT, CDR2 YYREEE (reference sequence). The CDR3 spans 15 residues. The material sequenced was blood. The chain carries TRBV5-4 and TRBJ2-7; no DNA is available, so the TRBD2 call from TCRdb remains unchecked. This receptor was obtained from a human donor with ulcerative colitis or Crohn's disease, or a healthy co-twin of an affected twin (not recorded which). The CDR3 loop is CASSSGGSYSYEQYF. The entire variable domain, with the rest obtained from reference TRBV5-4 and TRBJ2-7, is as follows: ETGVTQSPTHLIKTRGQQVTLRCSSQSGHNTVSWYQQALGQGPQFIFQYYREEENGRGNFPPRFSGLQFPNYSSELNVNALELDDSALYLCASSSGGSYSYEQYFGPGTRLTVT.